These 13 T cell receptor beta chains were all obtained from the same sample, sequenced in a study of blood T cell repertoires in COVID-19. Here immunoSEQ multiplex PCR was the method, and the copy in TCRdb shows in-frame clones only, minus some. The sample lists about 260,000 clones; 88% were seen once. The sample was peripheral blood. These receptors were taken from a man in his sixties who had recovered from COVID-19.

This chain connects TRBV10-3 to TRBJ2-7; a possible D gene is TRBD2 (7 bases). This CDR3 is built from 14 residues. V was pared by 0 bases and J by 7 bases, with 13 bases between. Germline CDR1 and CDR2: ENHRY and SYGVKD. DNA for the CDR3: TGTGCCATCAGTGAGTCGGGGGGGCCGGGGGAGCAGTACTTC. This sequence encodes CAISESGGPGEQYF.

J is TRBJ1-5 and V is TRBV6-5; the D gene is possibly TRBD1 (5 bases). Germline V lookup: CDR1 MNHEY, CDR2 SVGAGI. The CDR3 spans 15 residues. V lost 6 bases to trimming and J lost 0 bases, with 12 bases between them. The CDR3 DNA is TGTGCCAGCAGGTTGGACACTCATAGCAATCAGCCCCAGCATTTT. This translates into CASRLDTHSNQPQHF.

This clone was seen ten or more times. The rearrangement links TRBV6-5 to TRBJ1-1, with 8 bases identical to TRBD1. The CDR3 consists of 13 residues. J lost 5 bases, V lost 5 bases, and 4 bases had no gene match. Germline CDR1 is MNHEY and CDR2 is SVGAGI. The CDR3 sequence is CASSPRQGTEAFF. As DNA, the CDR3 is TGTGCCAGCAGTCCTCGACAGGGGACTGAAGCTTTCTTT.

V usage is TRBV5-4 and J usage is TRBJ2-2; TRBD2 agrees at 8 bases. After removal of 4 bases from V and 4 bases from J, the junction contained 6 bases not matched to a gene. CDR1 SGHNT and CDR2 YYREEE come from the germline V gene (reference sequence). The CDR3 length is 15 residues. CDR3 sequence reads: CASSQSGRGTGELFF. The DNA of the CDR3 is TGTGCCAGCAGCCAATCCGGGAGGGGCACCGGGGAGCTGTTTTTT. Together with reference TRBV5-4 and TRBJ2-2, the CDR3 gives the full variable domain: ETGVTQSPTHLIKTRGQQVTLRCSSQSGHNTVSWYQQALGQGPQFIFQYYREEENGRGNFPPRFSGLQFPNYSSELNVNALELDDSALYLCASSQSGRGTGELFFGEGSRLTVL.

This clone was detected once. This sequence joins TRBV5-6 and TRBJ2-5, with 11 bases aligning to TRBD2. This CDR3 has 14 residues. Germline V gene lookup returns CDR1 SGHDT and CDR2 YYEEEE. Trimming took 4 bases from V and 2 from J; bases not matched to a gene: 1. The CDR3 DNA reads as TGTGCCAGCAGCAGGACTAGCGGGCAAGAGACCCAGTACTTC. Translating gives CASSRTSGQETQYF. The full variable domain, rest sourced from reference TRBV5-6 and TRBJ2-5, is DAGVTQSPTHLIKTRGQQVTLRCSPKSGHDTVSWYQQALGQGPQFIFQYYEEEERQRGNFPDRFSGHQFPNYSSELNVNALLLGDSALYLCASSRTSGQETQYFGPGTRLLVL.

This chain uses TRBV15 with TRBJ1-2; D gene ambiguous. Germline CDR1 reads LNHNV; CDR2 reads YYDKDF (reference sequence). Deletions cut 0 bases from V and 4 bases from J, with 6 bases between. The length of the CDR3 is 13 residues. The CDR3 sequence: CATSRELSYGYTF. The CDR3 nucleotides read TGTGCCACCAGCAGAGAGTTATCCTATGGCTACACCTTC.

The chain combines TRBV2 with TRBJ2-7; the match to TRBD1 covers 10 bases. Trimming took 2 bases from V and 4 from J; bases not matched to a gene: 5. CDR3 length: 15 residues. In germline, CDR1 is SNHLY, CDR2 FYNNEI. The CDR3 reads CASSESGQGDYEQYF. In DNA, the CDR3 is TGTGCCAGCAGTGAAAGCGGACAGGGGGATTACGAGCAGTACTTC.

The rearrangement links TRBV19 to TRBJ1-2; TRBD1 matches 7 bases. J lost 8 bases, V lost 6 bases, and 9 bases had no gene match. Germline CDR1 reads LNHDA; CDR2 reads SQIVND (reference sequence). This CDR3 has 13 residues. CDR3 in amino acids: CASRTGTVIGYTF. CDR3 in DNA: TGTGCCAGTAGGACCGGGACAGTAATAGGCTACACCTTC.

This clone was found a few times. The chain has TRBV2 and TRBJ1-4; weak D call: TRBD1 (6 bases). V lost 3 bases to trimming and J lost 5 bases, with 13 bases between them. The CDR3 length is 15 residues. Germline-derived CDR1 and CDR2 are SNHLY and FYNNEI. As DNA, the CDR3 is TGTGCCAGCAGTGACCTAGACAGGCGGAATGAAAAACTGTTTTTT. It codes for CASSDLDRRNEKLFF.

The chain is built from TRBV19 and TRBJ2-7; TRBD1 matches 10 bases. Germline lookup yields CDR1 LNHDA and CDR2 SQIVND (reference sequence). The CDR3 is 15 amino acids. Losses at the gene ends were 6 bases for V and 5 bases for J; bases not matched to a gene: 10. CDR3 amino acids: CASSLLGQGSNEQYF. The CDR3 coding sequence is TGTGCCAGTAGCCTTCTGGGACAGGGGTCTAACGAGCAGTACTTC.

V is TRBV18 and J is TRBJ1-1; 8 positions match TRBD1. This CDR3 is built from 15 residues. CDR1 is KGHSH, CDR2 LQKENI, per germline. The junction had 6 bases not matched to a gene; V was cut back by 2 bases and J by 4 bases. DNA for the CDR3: TGTGCCAGCTCACCAGTGGGGCAGGGGGCCACTGAAGCTTTCTTT. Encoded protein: CASSPVGQGATEAFF.

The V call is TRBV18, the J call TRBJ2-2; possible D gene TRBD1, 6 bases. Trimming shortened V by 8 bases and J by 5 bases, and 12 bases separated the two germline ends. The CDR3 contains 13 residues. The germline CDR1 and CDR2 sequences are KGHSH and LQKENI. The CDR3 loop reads CASPNTGTGELFF. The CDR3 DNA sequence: TGTGCCAGCCCCAATACAGGGACCGGGGAGCTGTTTTTT. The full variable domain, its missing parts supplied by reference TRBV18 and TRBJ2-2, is NAGVMQNPRHLVRRRGQEARLRCSPMKGHSHVYWYRQLPEEGLKFMVYLQKENIIDESGMPKERFSAEFPKEGPSILRIQQVVRGDSAAYFCASPNTGTGELFFGEGSRLTVL.

CDR3 in DNA: TGTGCCAGCACCTTACCGGGACAGGGGCAGTTCTTC. Its protein is CASTLPGQGQFF. V and J are TRBV12-3 or TRBV12-4 and TRBJ2-1, with 9 nucleotides matching TRBD1. Trimming removed 7 bases from V and 12 bases from J; junction bases left unmatched: 7. The CDR3 length is 12 residues.